These T cell receptor beta chains were read from a single sample in a study of molecular identifiers for immune sequencing clone quantification. TCRdb independently ran MiXCR on the PCR reads; one entry per CDR3 protein. The sample holds 350,000 or so distinct CDR3 sequences; over 20% are singletons and the top ten take 0.7% to 0.9%. Sequencing was carried out using naive CD8+ T cells from blood, with Jurkat cell RNA spiked in. Every receptor here comes from a human donor in good health. Some libraries in this study had Jurkat cell RNA spiked in. The CDR3 runs from the conserved cysteine through the conserved F or W. Each record gives: clone size, V gene, D gene, J gene, CDR3 DNA, CDR3 protein. D genes are given only for firm matches. Clone size is stated in some rows and not others, as once, few, many or a class when expanded.

-,TRBV7-9,-,TRBJ1-2,TGTGCCAGCAGCGAAAATCCCAATGCCTATGGCTACACCTTC,CASSENPNAYGYTF
few,TRBV19,TRBD2,TRBJ2-2,TGTGCCAGTAGTTCCCGTGGGGGGGTGAACACCGGGGAGCTGTTTTTT,CASSSRGGVNTGELFF
many,TRBV5-4,-,TRBJ2-2,TGTGCCAGCAGCTTGGCCCTCACTGCGAACACCGGGGAGCTGTTTTTT,CASSLALTANTGELFF
many,TRBV7-9,-,TRBJ1-2,TGTGCCAGCAGCTTAGGGCTCGGCCCTAACTATGGCTACACCTTC,CASSLGLGPNYGYTF
-,TRBV11-2,-,TRBJ2-1,TGTGCCAGCAGCTTACTACCCGGGACAAACCTCAGGGGTGAGCAGTTCTTC,CASSLLPGTNLRGEQFF
many,TRBV9,-,TRBJ1-2,TGTGCCAGCAGCGTAGGAGCGGGGGACTATGGCTACACCTTC,CASSVGAGDYGYTF
many,TRBV20-1,-,TRBJ2-7,TGCAGTGCTAGAGATACCAGCTCCGAGCAGTACTTC,CSARDTSSEQYF
many,TRBV6-5,-,TRBJ2-7,TGTGCCAGCAGTTACGGGAATGGAGCCTCCTACGAGCAGTACTTC,CASSYGNGASYEQYF
many,TRBV11-2,TRBD1,TRBJ2-7,TGTGCCAGCATCGGACAGGGGGCCTTCCACGAGCAGTACTTC,CASIGQGAFHEQYF
many,TRBV14,TRBD1,TRBJ1-1,TGTGCCAGCAGCCTACCGACAGGGGTTGAAGCTTTCTTT,CASSLPTGVEAFF
-,TRBV23-1,TRBD2,TRBJ2-3,TGCGCCAGCAGTCCCCGCGGGGGGCGCGACACAGATACGCAGTATTTT,CASSPRGGRDTDTQYF
many,TRBV5-1,-,TRBJ2-7,TGCGCCAGCAGCTTGGTGCAGAACTACGAGCAGTACTTC,CASSLVQNYEQYF
many,TRBV12-3/TRBV12-4,TRBD2,TRBJ2-3,TGTGCCAGCAGGGGACTAGCGGGATTCACAGATACGCAGTATTTT,CASRGLAGFTDTQYF
many,TRBV9,-,TRBJ1-1,TGTGCCAGCAGCGTAGATTCGAGCGATGAAGCTTTCTTT,CASSVDSSDEAFF
few,TRBV13,TRBD1,TRBJ1-2,TGTGCCAGCAGCTTAGGCCATCAGGGGGCGGATGGCTACACCTTC,CASSLGHQGADGYTF
-,TRBV4-3,TRBD1,TRBJ2-1,TGCGCCAGCAGCCATGCGGGACAGGTTTACAATGAGCAGTTCTTC,CASSHAGQVYNEQFF
many,TRBV5-6,-,TRBJ1-3,TGTGCCAGCAGCTTTGGCAGCTCTGGAAACACCATATATTTT,CASSFGSSGNTIYF
many,TRBV7-6,TRBD1,TRBJ2-1,TGTGCCAGCACCCGTGAGGCGCAGGGGGTGAACAATGAGCAGTTCTTC,CASTREAQGVNNEQFF
many,TRBV30,TRBD1,TRBJ2-3,TGTGCCTGTAGCGGGACAGGGGGTCCAGATACGCAGTATTTT,CACSGTGGPDTQYF